Presented here are 21 T cell receptor beta chains from one specimen sequenced in a study of cytomegalovirus exposure and HLA in healthy donors (dated by TCRdb to 2017 to 2019). Library preparation was by the immunoSEQ multiplex PCR assay. The multiplex PCR relied on a mix of 60 forward primers for TCR Vbeta segments and 13 reverse primers for TCR Jbeta segments. In its TCRdb copy, this immuneACCESS table keeps in-frame sequences only and misses some clones. Where compared with another copy, unresolved V genes explain less than half of these, and the others have no known cause. In all, the sample holds fewer than 350,000 clones, and about 87% of those were seen once. The leading ten clones occupy approximately 2.4% of the sample. Material for sequencing was PBMCs. These receptor sequences come from a woman aged 18-35 years in good health and CMV-seronegative.

This clone is a singleton in its sample. In DNA form, the CDR3 reads TGTGCCAGCAGCCGTGGTGGACTAGCACAGGAGCAGTTCTTC. Translated: CASSRGGLAQEQFF. The gene calls are TRBV7-9 and TRBJ2-1; 8 nucleotides agree with TRBD2. This CDR3 is built from 14 residues. Germline CDR1 reads SEHNR; CDR2 reads FQNEAQ (reference sequence). Losses at the gene ends were 5 bases for V and 10 bases for J; bases not matched to a gene: 10.

The chain recombines TRBV5-4 with TRBJ2-3, with 8 bases that match TRBD2. Looked up from germline, CDR1 is SGHNT and CDR2 is YYREEE (reference sequence). This CDR3 comprises 14 residues. J lost 4 bases, V lost 5 bases, and 6 bases had no gene match. The CDR3 sequence: CASSSQTSADTQYF. The CDR3 DNA is TGTGCCAGCAGTAGCCAGACTAGCGCAGATACGCAGTATTTT.

The chain recombines TRBV29-1 with TRBJ1-1; maybe TRBD1 (5 bases). CDR1 and CDR2 from the germline V gene are SQVTM and ANQGSEA. The V end lost 3 bases, the J end lost 0 bases, and 8 bases lay between the germline ends. The CDR3 covers 13 residues. The CDR3 DNA reads TGCAGCGTTGATGGACAAATGAACACTGAAGCTTTCTTT. As protein: CSVDGQMNTEAFF.

Here the CDR3 reads CASSSNRVEDQETQYF. In nucleotides, the CDR3 is TGTGCCAGCAGTTCGAACAGGGTGGAAGACCAAGAGACCCAGTACTTC. The V and J genes are TRBV6-6 and TRBJ2-5; maybe TRBD1 (6 bases). With 4 bases removed from V and 0 bases from J, the gap between germline ends came to 15 bases. In germline, CDR1 is MNHNY, CDR2 SVGAGI (reference sequence). The length of the CDR3 is 16 residues.

The chain joins TRBV7-6 to TRBJ1-1; no clear D. Germline assignment: CDR1 SGHVS and CDR2 FNYEAQ. The CDR3 sequence is 16 residues long. Trimming left V 1 base short and J 4 bases short, with 16 bases between. In DNA form, the CDR3 reads TGTGCCAGCAGCTTAGGGTTCCGGGGTCGAGGCACTGAAGCTTTCTTT. This gives the protein CASSLGFRGRGTEAFF.

The CDR3 protein is CASSGSGSDRSLSYNEQFF. CDR3 DNA: TGTGCCAGCAGTGGTTCGGGTTCTGACCGTAGCCTCTCCTACAATGAGCAGTTCTTC. V is TRBV6-1 and J is TRBJ2-1; D is undetermined. V was trimmed by 4 bases and J by 0 bases, leaving 22 bases between them. The CDR3 is 19 residues long. Per germline, CDR1 MNHNS and CDR2 SASEGT.

The gene calls are TRBV29-1 and TRBJ1-2; D is possibly TRBD1 (6 bases). V was clipped by 0 bases and J by 4 bases, with 12 bases between them. CDR1 is SQVTM, CDR2 ANQGSEA, per germline. The length of the CDR3 is 14 residues. This chain's CDR3 is CSVEDGTGIYGYTF. CDR3 bases: TGCAGCGTTGAAGATGGTACAGGGATCTATGGCTACACCTTC.

This chain links TRBV27 with TRBJ1-5; D unclear. CDR1 and CDR2 from the germline V gene are MNHEY and SMNVEV (reference sequence). V gave up 8 bases and J gave up 6 bases, with 14 bases separating them. The CDR3 runs to 13 residues. CDR3 sequence: CASSWGGSQPQHF. The CDR3 DNA sequence: TGTGCCAGCTCTTGGGGAGGGAGTCAGCCCCAGCATTTT.

This sequence joins TRBV7-9 and TRBJ1-1; D perhaps matches TRBD1 (6 bases). V dropped 3 bases and J dropped 1 base, with 9 bases sitting between them. Per the germline V gene, CDR1 is SEHNR and CDR2 is FQNEAQ (reference sequence). CDR3 length: 14 residues. CDR3 nucleotide sequence: TGTGCCAGCAGCTTTACAGGGAAGAACACTGAAGCTTTCTTT. The encoded protein is CASSFTGKNTEAFF.

V usage is TRBV7-2 and J usage is TRBJ2-7; TRBD2 matches at 13 bases. This CDR3 is 16 amino acids long. V lost 1 base and J lost 3; bases outside the gene matches: 3. Germline CDR1 is SGHTA and CDR2 is FQGNSA. CDR3 loop: CASSLGLAGGLYEQYF. The CDR3 nucleotides read TGTGCCAGCAGCTTAGGACTAGCGGGGGGCCTCTACGAGCAGTACTTC.

The chain is built from TRBV2 and TRBJ1-3; 11 nucleotides agree with TRBD1. This CDR3 spans 17 amino acids. With 5 bases clipped from V and 0 bases from J, the junction kept 6 bases outside the gene matches. CDR1 and CDR2 (germline): SNHLY, FYNNEI. The CDR3 DNA follows: TGTGCCAGCAGTCAGGACAGGGGGCTACCCTCTGGAAACACCATATATTTT. The encoded protein is CASSQDRGLPSGNTIYF.

This chain joins TRBV5-4 and TRBJ2-7; possibly TRBD1 for D (6 bases). The CDR3 runs 18 residues. V gave up 4 bases and J gave up 2 bases, with 25 bases separating them. Germline loops: CDR1 SGHNT, CDR2 YYREEE (reference sequence). Here the CDR3 DNA reads TGTGCCAGCAGCCCACGAATCCTATATTCCGACAGGCCCTACGAGCAGTACTTC. Amino acid sequence: CASSPRILYSDRPYEQYF. The full variable domain, its missing parts supplied by reference TRBV5-4 and TRBJ2-7, is ETGVTQSPTHLIKTRGQQVTLRCSSQSGHNTVSWYQQALGQGPQFIFQYYREEENGRGNFPPRFSGLQFPNYSSELNVNALELDDSALYLCASSPRILYSDRPYEQYFGPGTRLTVT.

The CDR3 here is CASSIYAGYGYTF. Here the CDR3 DNA reads TGTGCCAGTAGTATTTACGCGGGCTATGGCTACACCTTC. The V call is TRBV19, the J call TRBJ1-2; no firm D call. Between the trimmed V and J ends, which lost 3 bases and 4 bases, there was a span of 9 bases. In germline, CDR1 is LNHDA, CDR2 SQIVND (reference sequence). This CDR3 has 13 amino acids.

The J gene is TRBJ2-1, the V gene TRBV11-2, with a weak D call TRBD2 (6 bases). Trimming left V 5 bases short and J 2 bases short, with 16 bases between. Looked up from germline, CDR1 is SGHAT and CDR2 is FQNNGV. This CDR3 region has 16 residues. The CDR3 spells CASSRLDQEPYNEQFF. CDR3 sequence (DNA): TGTGCCAGCAGCCGACTAGATCAAGAACCCTACAATGAGCAGTTCTTC.

The chain has TRBV6-5 and TRBJ1-2; tentative D call: TRBD1 (6 bases). Germline CDR1 and CDR2: MNHEY and SVGAGI. This CDR3 is built from 12 residues. V was shortened by 6 bases and J by 5 bases, with 10 bases between the two germline ends. CDR3 coding DNA: TGTGCCAGCAGCAGGGACATGTATGGCTACACCTTC. Translation: CASSRDMYGYTF.

The rearrangement links TRBV27 to TRBJ1-1, with a possible D match to TRBD1 (5 bases). V dropped 0 bases and J dropped 1 base, with 6 bases sitting between them. The V gene's germline CDR1 is MNHEY and CDR2 SMNVEV (reference sequence). This CDR3 spans 14 amino acids. The CDR3: CASSLSGGNTEAFF. For the CDR3, the DNA is TGTGCCAGCAGTTTATCGGGGGGGAACACTGAAGCTTTCTTT.

The genes are TRBV5-6 and TRBJ1-1; the match to TRBD1 covers 9 bases. CDR1 is SGHDT, CDR2 YYEEEE, per germline. This CDR3 region has 17 residues. With V trimmed by 4 bases and J by 1 base, 11 bases remained unmatched. The CDR3 DNA reads TGTGCCAGCAGCCCCCGGGACAGGGCACGAGCGAACACTGAAGCTTTCTTT. Translating it yields CASSPRDRARANTEAFF.

This clone was recorded a few times. The chain recombines TRBV29-1 with TRBJ2-1, with 8 nucleotides matching TRBD2. The CDR3 runs 19 residues. Germline V gives CDR1 SQVTM, CDR2 ANQGSEA. V was pared by 6 bases and J by 0 bases, with 19 bases of the junction left unmatched. The CDR3 sequence is CSVSLLAAGGPRSYNEQFF. The CDR3, as DNA: TGCAGCGTGAGCCTTTTGGCGGCGGGGGGACCCCGCTCCTACAATGAGCAGTTCTTC.

This chain joins TRBV6-5 and TRBJ1-1; D is undetermined. The ends were cut back, 0 bases at V and 10 bases at J, with 12 bases in the middle. The CDR3 runs to 13 residues. CDR1 MNHEY and CDR2 SVGAGI come from the germline V gene. Written as DNA, the CDR3 is TGTGCCAGCAGTTACTCGAGCGGCTGTGGAGCTTTCTTT. It yields the protein CASSYSSGCGAFF.

The chain combines TRBV6-1 with TRBJ1-1, with D unclear. V was clipped by 8 bases and J by 11 bases, with 18 bases between them. Germline V gene sequence: CDR1 MNHNS, CDR2 SASEGT. CDR3 length: 12 amino acids. The chain's CDR3 is CASEGPFGGAFF. The CDR3 coding sequence is TGTGCCAGCGAGGGCCCCTTTGGAGGGGCTTTCTTT.

This sequence joins TRBV14 and TRBJ2-7; 11 bases agree with TRBD1. The ends lost 2 bases at V and 6 bases at J; junction bases unmatched: 6. CDR1 and CDR2 (germline): SGHDN, FVKESK. This CDR3 region has 15 residues. The CDR3 DNA is TGTGCCAGCAGCCAACCTGGACAGGGGGCCAGCGAGCAGTACTTC. This encodes CASSQPGQGASEQYF.